This T cell receptor beta chain was documented in a study of shared clonotypes between healthy human individuals. Libraries were prepared by immunoSEQ multiplex PCR; TCRdb keeps only in-frame clonotypes and omits some of them. The data hold around 500,000 clones, with less than 80% observed a single time. Germline CDR1 reads SNHLY; CDR2 reads FYNNEI. The CDR3 runs to 15 residues. The ends lost 7 bases at V and 2 bases at J; junction bases unmatched: 7. V gene TRBV2 combines with J gene TRBJ1-5; 8 bases are a match to TRBD1. The material sequenced was PBMCs. The clonotype comes from a woman aged 40 to 50 in good health. Some clones in this sample may be carry-over from other donors' samples. CDR3 in amino acids: CASKADRAGNQPQHF. Written as DNA, the CDR3 is TGTGCCAGCAAGGCGGACAGGGCAGGCAATCAGCCCCAGCATTTT.